This paragraph reports one TCR beta chain. What it binds is not known. Investigators prepared the TCR beta libraries by applying iRepertoire HTBI primers and Arm-PCR of CDR3 regions. TCRdb passed the multiplex PCR reads through MiXCR, listing each CDR3 protein once. The sample lists roughly 360,000 distinct CDR3 sequences; roughly 25% were seen once. Germline V gene sequence: CDR1 MNHEY, CDR2 SMNVEV (reference sequence). The CDR3 spans 14 residues. Trimming took 5 bases from V and 0 from J, leaving 11 bases between them. These data belong to a study of regulatory T cells in long-lasting Graves disease. The wider study: A definition of persistent Graves' disease required over 5 years of antithyroid drugs plus positive TSH receptor antibodies.

The sample's time point: persistent/refractory GD, antithyroid drugs over 5 years with positive TRAb. Generation of the TCR library employed RNA extracted from PBMCs. Diagnosing Graves' disease relied on the American Thyroid Association guidelines. A blood draw put around 9.3 milliliters of peripheral blood into EDTA tubes. Study-level findings and limits: Persistent disease samples used TRBV28, TRBJ1-2 and TRBJ2-5 preferentially.

The sequence derives from a woman aged 40 to 50 with Graves disease. The source was peripheral blood mononuclear cells (PBMCs), collected when the disease was refractory, from a patient treated with antithyroid drugs. The chain has TRBV27 and TRBJ2-7; tentatively, D is TRBD2 (6 bases). This CDR3 reads CASSLLGGSYEQYF. In nucleotides, the CDR3 is TGTGCCAGCAGTCTTTTGGGGGGCTCCTACGAGCAGTACTTC.